This TCR beta chain was documented in a study of T-cell memory formation after mild COVID-19. Study results and caveats: Mainly CM and EM harbored the contracting CD4+ clones; mainly EMRA harbored the CD8+ ones.

CDR1 and CDR2 from the germline V gene are SGHTA and FQGTGA. There are 13 residues in the CDR3. V was shortened by 5 bases and J by 3 bases, with 9 bases between the two germline ends. This clonotype came up once. Antigen: not known. A much larger clone lies a single base off, so this may be a read error. TCRdb re-derived calls from the 5' RACE reads in MiXCR, one entry per CDR3 protein. The table shows under 650,000 distinct CDR3 sequences, with 15% to 20% occurring only once. The origin of this receptor is an adult woman who had mild COVID-19 (a few samples of this study predate the infection). Cell type and time point are not known. The V gene is TRBV7-3, the J gene TRBJ2-3, with D uncertain. What was sequenced was PBMCs or a T cell subset sorted from them (not recorded which). Here the CDR3 DNA reads TGTGCCAGCAGCGCCCATGGGACAGATACGCAGTATTTT. Protein sequence: CASSAHGTDTQYF.